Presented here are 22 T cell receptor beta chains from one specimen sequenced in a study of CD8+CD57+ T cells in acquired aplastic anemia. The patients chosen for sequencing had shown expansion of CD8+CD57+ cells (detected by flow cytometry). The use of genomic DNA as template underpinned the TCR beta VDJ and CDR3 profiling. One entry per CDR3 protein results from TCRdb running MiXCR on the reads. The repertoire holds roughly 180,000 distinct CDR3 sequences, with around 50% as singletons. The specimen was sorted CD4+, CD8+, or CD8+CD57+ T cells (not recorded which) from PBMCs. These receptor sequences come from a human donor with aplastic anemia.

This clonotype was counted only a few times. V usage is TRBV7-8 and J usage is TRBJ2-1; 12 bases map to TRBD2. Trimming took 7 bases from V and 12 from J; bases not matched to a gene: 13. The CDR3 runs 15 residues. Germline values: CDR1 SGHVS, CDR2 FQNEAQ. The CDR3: CASTSGGGRSGGQFF. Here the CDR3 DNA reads TGTGCCAGCACTAGCGGGGGGGGTCGTTCAGGTGGGCAGTTCTTC.

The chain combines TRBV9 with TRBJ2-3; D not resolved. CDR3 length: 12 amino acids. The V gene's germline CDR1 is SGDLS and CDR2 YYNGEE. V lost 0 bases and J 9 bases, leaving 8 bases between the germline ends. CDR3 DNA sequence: TGTGCCAGCAGCGTAGAAGGAAGGACGCAGTATTTT. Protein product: CASSVEGRTQYF. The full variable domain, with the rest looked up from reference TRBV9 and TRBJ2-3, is DSGVTQTPKHLITATGQRVTLRCSPRSGDLSVYWYQQSLDQGLQFLIQYYNGEERAKGNILERFSAQQFPDLHSELNLSSLELGDSALYFCASSVEGRTQYFGPGTRLTVL.

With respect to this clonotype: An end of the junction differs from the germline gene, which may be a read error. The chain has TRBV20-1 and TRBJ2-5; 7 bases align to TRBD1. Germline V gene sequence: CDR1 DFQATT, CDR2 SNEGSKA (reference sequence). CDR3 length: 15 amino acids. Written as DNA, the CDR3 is TGCAGTGCAAACGACAGGGTGGGCGATCAAGGGACCCAGTACTTC. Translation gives CSANDRVGDQGTQYF.

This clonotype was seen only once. Here the CDR3 DNA reads TGCAGTGCGGCGGACAGTCGCCTTAGCCTCTACGAGCAGTACTTC. Its protein is CSAADSRLSLYEQYF. This chain joins TRBV20-1 and TRBJ2-7; maybe TRBD1 (6 bases). Per the germline V gene, CDR1 is DFQATT and CDR2 is SNEGSKA (reference sequence). Trimming removed 6 bases from V and 3 bases from J, with 21 bases in between. The CDR3 is 15 residues long.

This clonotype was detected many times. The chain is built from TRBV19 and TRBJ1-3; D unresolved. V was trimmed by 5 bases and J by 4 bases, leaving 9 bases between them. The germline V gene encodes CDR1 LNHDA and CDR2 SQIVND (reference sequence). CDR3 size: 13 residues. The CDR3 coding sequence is TGTGCCAGTAGTGTCAGTGACGGAAACACCATATATTTT. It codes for CASSVSDGNTIYF.

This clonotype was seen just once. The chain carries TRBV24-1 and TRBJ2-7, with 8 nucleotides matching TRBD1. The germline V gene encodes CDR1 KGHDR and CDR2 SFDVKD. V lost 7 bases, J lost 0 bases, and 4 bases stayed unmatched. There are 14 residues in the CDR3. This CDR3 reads CATSPGTGSYEQYF. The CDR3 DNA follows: TGTGCCACCAGCCCCGGGACAGGCTCCTACGAGCAGTACTTC.

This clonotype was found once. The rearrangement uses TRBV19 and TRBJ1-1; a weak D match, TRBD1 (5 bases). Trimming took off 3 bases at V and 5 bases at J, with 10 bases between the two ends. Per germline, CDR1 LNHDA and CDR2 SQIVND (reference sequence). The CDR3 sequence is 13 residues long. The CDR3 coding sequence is TGTGCCAGTAGTATGGGGGGAGGGACTGAAGCTTTCTTT. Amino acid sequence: CASSMGGGTEAFF.

In DNA form, the CDR3 reads TGTGCCAGCAGGAGAGGACAGGCCTACGAGCAGTACTTC. Protein product: CASRRGQAYEQYF. V and J are TRBV7-8 and TRBJ2-7; 7 bases are a match to TRBD1. With 6 bases clipped from V and 2 bases from J, the junction kept 4 bases outside the gene matches. The CDR3 sequence is 13 residues long. The V gene's germline CDR1 is SGHVS and CDR2 FQNEAQ.

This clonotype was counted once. The CDR3 loop is CASSQDRLGSLGFYEQYF. The CDR3 nucleotides read TGTGCCAGCAGCCAAGATAGGTTAGGTAGCCTCGGGTTCTACGAGCAGTACTTC. The J gene is TRBJ2-7, the V gene TRBV4-2; D is unresolved. The CDR3 covers 18 residues. Trimming stripped 0 bases from V and 3 bases from J, with 21 bases between. Germline V gene data show CDR1 as LGHNA and CDR2 as YNFKEQ.

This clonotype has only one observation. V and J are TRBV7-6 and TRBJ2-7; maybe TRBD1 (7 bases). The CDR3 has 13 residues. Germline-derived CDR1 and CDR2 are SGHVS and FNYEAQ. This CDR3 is CAGSPGRGDEQYF. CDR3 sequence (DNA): TGTGCTGGCAGCCCAGGCAGGGGGGACGAGCAGTACTTC.

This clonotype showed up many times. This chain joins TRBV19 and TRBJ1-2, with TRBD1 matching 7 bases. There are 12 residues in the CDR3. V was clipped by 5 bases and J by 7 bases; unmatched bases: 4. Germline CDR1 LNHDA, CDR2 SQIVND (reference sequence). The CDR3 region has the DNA TGTGCCAGTAGTTACAGGGGCAGTGGCTACACCTTC. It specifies CASSYRGSGYTF. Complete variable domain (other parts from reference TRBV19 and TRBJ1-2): DGGITQSPKYLFRKEGQNVTLSCEQNLNHDAMYWYRQDPGQGLRLIYYSQIVNDFQKGDIAEGYSVSREKKESFPLTVTSAQKNPTAFYLCASSYRGSGYTFGSGTRLTVV.

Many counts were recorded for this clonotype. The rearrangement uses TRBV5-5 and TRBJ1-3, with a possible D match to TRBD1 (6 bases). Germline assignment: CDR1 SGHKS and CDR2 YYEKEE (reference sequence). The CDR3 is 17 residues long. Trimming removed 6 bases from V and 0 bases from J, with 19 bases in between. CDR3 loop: CASNLRWDTDSGNTIYF. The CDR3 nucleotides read TGTGCCAGCAACCTAAGGTGGGACACCGACTCTGGAAACACCATATATTTT.

The CDR3 spells CASSVAHGSGAFF. CDR3 sequence (DNA): TGTGCCAGCAGCGTAGCTCACGGGTCCGGAGCTTTCTTT. The chain couples TRBV9 to TRBJ1-1; D gene uncertain. The germline gives CDR1 SGDLS, CDR2 YYNGEE. The CDR3 contains 13 residues. Trimming left V 0 bases short and J 10 bases short, with 13 bases between.

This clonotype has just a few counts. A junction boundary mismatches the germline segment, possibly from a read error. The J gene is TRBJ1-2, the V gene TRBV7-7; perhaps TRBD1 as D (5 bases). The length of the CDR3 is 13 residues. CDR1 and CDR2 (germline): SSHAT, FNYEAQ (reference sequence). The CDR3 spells CASSLGSGMGYTF. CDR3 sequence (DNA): TGTGCTAGCAGCTTAGGGTCAGGGATGGGCTACACCTTC. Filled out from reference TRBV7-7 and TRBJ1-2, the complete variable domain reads GAGVSQSPRYKVTKRGQDVTLRCDPISSHATLYWYQQALGQGPEFLTYFNYEAQPDKSGLPSDRFSAERPEGSISTLTIQRTEQRDSAMYRCASSLGSGMGYTFGSGTRLTVV.

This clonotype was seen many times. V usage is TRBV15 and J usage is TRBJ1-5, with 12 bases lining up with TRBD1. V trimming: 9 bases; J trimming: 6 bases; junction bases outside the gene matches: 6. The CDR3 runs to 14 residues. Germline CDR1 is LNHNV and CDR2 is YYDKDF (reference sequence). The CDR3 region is CATRGQGAGQPQHF. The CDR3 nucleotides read TGTGCCACAAGGGGACAGGGGGCCGGTCAGCCCCAGCATTTT.

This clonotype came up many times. In DNA form, the CDR3 reads TGTGCCAGCAGTCCAGGGGGCGCGTTCTATGGCTACACCTTC. Its protein is CASSPGGAFYGYTF. This sequence joins TRBV2 and TRBJ1-2; 8 bases agree with TRBD1. Germline V CDR1 and CDR2: SNHLY, FYNNEI. CDR3 length equals 14 residues. V was clipped by 5 bases and J by 4 bases; unmatched bases: 6.

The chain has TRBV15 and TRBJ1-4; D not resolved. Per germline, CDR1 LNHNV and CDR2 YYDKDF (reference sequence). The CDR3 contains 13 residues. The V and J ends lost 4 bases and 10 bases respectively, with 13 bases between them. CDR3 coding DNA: TGTGCCACCAGCACCAGCTTGGCCGGAAAACTGTTTTTT. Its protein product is CATSTSLAGKLFF. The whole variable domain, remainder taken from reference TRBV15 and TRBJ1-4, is DAMVIQNPRYQVTQFGKPVTLSCSQTLNHNVMYWYQQKSSQAPKLLFHYYDKDFNNEADTPDNFQSRRPNTSFCFLDIRSPGLGDTAMYLCATSTSLAGKLFFGSGTQLSVL.

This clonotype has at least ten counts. CDR3 sequence: CAIGTGEYWGYTF. CDR3 DNA sequence: TGTGCCATCGGGACAGGGGAATATTGGGGCTACACCTTC. The chain employs TRBV10-3 and TRBJ1-2, with TRBD1 matching 10 bases. Germline values: CDR1 ENHRY, CDR2 SYGVKD. The CDR3 spans 13 residues. Trimming removed 8 bases from V and 8 bases from J; junction bases left unmatched: 8.

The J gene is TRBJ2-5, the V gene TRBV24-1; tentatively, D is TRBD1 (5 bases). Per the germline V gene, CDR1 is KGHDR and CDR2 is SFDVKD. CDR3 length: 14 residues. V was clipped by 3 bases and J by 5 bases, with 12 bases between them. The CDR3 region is CATSDQGARETQYF. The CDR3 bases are TGTGCCACCAGTGATCAAGGGGCTCGGGAGACCCAGTACTTC.

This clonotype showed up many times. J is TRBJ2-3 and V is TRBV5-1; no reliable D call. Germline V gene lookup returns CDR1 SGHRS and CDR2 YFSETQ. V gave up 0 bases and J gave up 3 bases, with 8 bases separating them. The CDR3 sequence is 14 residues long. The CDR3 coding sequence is TGCGCCAGCAGCTTGGCGCAGGTGACAGATACGCAGTATTTT. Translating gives CASSLAQVTDTQYF.

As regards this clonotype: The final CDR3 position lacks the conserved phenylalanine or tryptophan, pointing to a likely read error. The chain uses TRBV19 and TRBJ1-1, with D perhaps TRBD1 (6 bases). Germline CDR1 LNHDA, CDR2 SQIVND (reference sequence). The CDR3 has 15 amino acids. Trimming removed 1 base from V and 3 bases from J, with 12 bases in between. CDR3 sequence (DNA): TGTGCCAGTAGTATAGGAACAGGGCTGGACACTGAAGCTTTCCTT. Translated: CASSIGTGLDTEAFL.

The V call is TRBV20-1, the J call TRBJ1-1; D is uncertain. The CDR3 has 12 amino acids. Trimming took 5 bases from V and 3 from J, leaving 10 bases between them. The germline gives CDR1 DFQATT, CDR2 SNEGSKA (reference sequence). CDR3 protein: CSAQAGYTEAFF. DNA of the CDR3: TGCAGTGCTCAGGCGGGGTACACTGAAGCTTTCTTT.